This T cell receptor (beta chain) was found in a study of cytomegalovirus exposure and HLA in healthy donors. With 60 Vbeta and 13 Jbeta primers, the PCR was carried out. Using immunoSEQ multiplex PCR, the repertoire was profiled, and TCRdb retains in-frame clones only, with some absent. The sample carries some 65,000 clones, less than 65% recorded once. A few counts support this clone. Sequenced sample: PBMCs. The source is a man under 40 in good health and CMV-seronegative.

The CDR3 here is CASSSLAGQETQYF. Here the CDR3 DNA reads TGTGCCAGCAGCTCACTAGCGGGCCAAGAGACCCAGTACTTC. The rearrangement uses TRBV7-7 and TRBJ2-5, with 9 bases identical to TRBD2. Germline V gives CDR1 SSHAT, CDR2 FNYEAQ (reference sequence). V lost 4 bases and J lost 1; bases outside the gene matches: 1. The CDR3 loop spans 14 amino acids.